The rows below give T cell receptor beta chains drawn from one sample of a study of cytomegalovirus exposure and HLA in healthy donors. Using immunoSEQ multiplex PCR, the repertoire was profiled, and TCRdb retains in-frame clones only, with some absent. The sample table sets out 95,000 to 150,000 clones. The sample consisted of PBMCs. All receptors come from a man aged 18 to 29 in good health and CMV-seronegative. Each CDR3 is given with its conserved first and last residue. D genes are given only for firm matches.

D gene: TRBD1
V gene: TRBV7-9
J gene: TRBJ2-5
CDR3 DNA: TGTGCCAGCAGCTCCGGGACAGGGGGAGAGACCCAGTACTTC
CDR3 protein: CASSSGTGGETQYF

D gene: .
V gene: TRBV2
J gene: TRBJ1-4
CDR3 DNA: TGTGCCAGCAGTCGAGAGGGGGGGGGAACTAATGAAAAACTGTTTTTT
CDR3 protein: CASSREGGGTNEKLFF

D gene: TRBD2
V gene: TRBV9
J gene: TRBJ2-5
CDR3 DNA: TGTGCCAGCAGCACGGGGGAGGGGACCCAGTACTTC
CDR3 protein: CASSTGEGTQYF

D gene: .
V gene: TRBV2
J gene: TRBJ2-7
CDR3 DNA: TGTGCCAGCAGTGAAGTTGGAGGGGTTTACGAGCAGTACTTC
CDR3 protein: CASSEVGGVYEQYF

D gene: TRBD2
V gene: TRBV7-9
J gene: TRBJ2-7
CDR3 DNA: TGTGCCAGCAGCTACCAGCGGGAGGACGAGCAGTACTTC
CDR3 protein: CASSYQREDEQYF

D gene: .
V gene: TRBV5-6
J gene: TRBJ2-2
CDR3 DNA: TGTGCCAGCAGCTTGTTTGGGGGGGCTAACACCGGGGAGCTGTTTTTT
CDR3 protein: CASSLFGGANTGELFF

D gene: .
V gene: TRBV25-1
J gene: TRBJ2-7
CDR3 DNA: TGTGCCAGCAGTGAAAGTGAGGGCTACGAGCAGTACTTC
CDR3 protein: CASSESEGYEQYF

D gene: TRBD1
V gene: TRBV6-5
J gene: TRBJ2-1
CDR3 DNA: TGTGCCAGCAGTTGGAGACAGGGGCTCTTAGTGCAGTTCTTC
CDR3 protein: CASSWRQGLLVQFF

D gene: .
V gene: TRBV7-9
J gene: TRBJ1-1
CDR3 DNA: TGTGCCAGCAGCTCCGCCCCCATAGCGAACACTGAAGCTTTCTTT
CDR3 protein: CASSSAPIANTEAFF

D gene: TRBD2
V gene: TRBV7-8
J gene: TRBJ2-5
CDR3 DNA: TGTGCCAGCAGCAAGGTCGGGACTACTAAAGAGACCCAGTACTTC
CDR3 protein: CASSKVGTTKETQYF

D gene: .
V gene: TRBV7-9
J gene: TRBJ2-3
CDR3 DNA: TGTGCCAGCAGCTCTTCCGCCGCGCCAGATACGCAGTATTTT
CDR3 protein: CASSSSAAPDTQYF

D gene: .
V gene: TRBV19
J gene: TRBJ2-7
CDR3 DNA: TGTGCCAGTAGTACCCGGGACTACGAGCAGTACTTC
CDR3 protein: CASSTRDYEQYF

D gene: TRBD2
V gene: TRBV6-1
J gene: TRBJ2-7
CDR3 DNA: TGTGCCAGCATCAGTAGCGGGAGCGCTGTCCACGAGCAGTACTTC
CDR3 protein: CASISSGSAVHEQYF

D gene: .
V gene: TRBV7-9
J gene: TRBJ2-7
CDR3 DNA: TGTGCCAGCAGCTTCACTACCAGGGAATTGAGGTACGAGCAGTACTTC
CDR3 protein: CASSFTTRELRYEQYF

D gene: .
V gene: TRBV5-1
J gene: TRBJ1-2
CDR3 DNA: TGCGCCAGCAGCTTATACGGGGAAGGCTACACCTTC
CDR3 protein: CASSLYGEGYTF

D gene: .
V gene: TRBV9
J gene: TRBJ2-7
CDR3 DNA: TGTGCCAGCAGCGCAGATGTTTCGTTCGACGAGCAGTACTTC
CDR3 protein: CASSADVSFDEQYF

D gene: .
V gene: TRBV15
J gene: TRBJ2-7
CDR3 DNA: TGTGCCACCGCGGATTCTAGAGGTACTTCCTACGAGCAGTACTTC
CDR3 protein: CATADSRGTSYEQYF

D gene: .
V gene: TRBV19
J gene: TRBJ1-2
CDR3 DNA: TGTGCCAGTAGTATGTGGGCTAAGGATGGCTACACCTTC
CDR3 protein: CASSMWAKDGYTF

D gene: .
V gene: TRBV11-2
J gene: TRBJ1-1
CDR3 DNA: TGTGCCAGCAGCCCACACATGAACACTGAAGCTTTCTTT
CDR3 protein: CASSPHMNTEAFF

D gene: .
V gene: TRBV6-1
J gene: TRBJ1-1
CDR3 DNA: TGTGCCAGCAGTGATAGGCAGGGTAACACTGAAGCTTTCTTT
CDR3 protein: CASSDRQGNTEAFF

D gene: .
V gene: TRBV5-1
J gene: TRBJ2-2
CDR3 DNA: TGCGCCAGCAGCTCCGGACAGATCACCGGGGAGCTGTTTTTT
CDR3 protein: CASSSGQITGELFF

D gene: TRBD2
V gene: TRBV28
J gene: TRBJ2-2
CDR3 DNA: TGTGCCAGCAGTTTTCTGGGGGGAGGGACCGGGGAGCTGTTTTTT
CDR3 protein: CASSFLGGGTGELFF

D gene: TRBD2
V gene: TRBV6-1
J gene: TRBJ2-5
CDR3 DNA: TGTGCCAGCAGTGAATCCCCTGGACTAGCGGCGGAGACCCAGTACTTC
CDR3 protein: CASSESPGLAAETQYF